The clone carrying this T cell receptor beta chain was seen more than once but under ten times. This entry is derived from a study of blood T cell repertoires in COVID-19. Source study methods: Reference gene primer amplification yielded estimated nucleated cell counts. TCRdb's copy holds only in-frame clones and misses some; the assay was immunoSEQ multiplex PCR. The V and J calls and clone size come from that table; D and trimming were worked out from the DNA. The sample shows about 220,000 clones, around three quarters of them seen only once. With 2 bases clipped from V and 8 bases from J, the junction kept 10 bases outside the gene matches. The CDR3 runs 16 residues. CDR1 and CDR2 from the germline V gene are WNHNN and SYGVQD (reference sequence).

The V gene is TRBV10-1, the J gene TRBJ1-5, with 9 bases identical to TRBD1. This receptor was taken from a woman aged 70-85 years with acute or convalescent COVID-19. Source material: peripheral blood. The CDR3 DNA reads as TGCGCCAGCAGTGAGGCCTTAGGACAGGGGAGGAAGCCCCAGCATTTT. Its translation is CASSEALGQGRKPQHF.